This T cell receptor beta chain was recovered during a study of CD8+CD57+ T cells in acquired aplastic anemia. Sequencing was done on patients that had shown CD8+CD57+ cell expansion by flow cytometry. Genomic DNA, the template, was used for profiling of the TCR beta VDJ and CDR3. TCRdb reprocessed the reads via MiXCR and lists one record per CDR3 protein. The repertoire holds about 470,000 distinct CDR3 sequences, with 25% to 40% as singletons. CDR1 is MNHEY, CDR2 SVGAGI, per germline. The CDR3 has 17 residues. V lost 2 bases to trimming and J lost 10 bases; unmatched junction nucleotides: 10. The TCR comes from a human donor with aplastic anemia. Sequencing used sorted CD4+, CD8+, or CD8+CD57+ T cells (not recorded which) from PBMCs. J is TRBJ1-6 and V is TRBV6-5; 11 positions match TRBD1. The CDR3 bases are TGTGCCAGCAGTTACCCGCGGGACAGGGGGTTCGGATCACCCCTCCACTTT. Translating it yields CASSYPRDRGFGSPLHF.